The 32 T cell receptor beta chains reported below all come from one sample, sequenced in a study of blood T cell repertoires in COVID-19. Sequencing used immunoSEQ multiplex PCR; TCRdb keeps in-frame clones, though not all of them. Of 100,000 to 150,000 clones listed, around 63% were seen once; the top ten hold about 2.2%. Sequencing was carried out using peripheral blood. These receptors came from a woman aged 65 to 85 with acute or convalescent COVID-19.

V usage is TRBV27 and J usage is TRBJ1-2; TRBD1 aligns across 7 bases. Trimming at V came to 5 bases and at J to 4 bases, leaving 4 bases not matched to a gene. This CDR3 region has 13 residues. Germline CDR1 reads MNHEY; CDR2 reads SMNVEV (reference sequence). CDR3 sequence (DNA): TGTGCCAGCAGTGACAGGGCGACCTATGGCTACACCTTC. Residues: CASSDRATYGYTF.

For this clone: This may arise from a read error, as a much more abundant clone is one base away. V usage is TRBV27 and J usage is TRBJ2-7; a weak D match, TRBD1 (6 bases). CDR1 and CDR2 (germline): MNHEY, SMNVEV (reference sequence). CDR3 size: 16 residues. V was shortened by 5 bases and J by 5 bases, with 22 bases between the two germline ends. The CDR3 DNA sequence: TGTGCCAGCAGTCCCCGGGCCTTTACAGGGCTCCACGAGCAGTACTTC. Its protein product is CASSPRAFTGLHEQYF.

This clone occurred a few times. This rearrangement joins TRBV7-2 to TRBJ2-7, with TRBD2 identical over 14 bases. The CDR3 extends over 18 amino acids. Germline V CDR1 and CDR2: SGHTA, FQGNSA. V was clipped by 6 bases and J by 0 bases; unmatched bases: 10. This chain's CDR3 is CASRGGTSGGRLSYEQYF. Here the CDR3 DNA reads TGTGCCAGCAGAGGAGGGACTAGCGGGGGCCGGCTCTCCTACGAGCAGTACTTC.

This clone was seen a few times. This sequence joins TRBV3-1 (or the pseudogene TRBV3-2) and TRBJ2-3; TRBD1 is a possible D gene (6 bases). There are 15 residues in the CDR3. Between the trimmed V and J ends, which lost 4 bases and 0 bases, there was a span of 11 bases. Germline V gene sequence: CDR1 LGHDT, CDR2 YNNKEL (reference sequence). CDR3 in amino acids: CASSRGTPSTDTQYF. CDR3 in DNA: TGTGCCAGCAGCCGTGGGACACCTAGCACAGATACGCAGTATTTT.

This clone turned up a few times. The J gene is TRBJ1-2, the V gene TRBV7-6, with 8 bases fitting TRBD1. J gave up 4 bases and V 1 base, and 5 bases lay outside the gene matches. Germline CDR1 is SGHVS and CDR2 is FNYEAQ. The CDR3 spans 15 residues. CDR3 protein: CASSLEDRAPYGYTF. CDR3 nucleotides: TGTGCCAGCAGCTTAGAGGACAGGGCCCCCTATGGCTACACCTTC.

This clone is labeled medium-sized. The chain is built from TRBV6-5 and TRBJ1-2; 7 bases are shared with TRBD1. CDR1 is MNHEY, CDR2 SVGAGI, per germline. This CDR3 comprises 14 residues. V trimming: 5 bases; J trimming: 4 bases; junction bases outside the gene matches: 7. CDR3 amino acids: CASSRDREAYGYTF. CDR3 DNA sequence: TGTGCCAGCAGTCGCGACAGGGAAGCCTATGGCTACACCTTC.

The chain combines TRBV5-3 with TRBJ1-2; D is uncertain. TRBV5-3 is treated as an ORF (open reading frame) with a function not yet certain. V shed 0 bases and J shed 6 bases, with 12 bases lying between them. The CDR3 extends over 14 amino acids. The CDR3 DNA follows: TGTGCCAGAAGCTTGGCGTCCCGGGTTGATGGCTACACCTTC. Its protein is CARSLASRVDGYTF.

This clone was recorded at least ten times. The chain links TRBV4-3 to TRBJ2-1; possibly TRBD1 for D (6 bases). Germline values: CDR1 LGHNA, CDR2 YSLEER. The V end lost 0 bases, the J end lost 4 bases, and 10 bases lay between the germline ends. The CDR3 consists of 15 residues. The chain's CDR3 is CASSQDPDSYNEQFF. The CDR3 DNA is TGCGCCAGCAGCCAAGATCCGGACAGTTACAATGAGCAGTTCTTC.

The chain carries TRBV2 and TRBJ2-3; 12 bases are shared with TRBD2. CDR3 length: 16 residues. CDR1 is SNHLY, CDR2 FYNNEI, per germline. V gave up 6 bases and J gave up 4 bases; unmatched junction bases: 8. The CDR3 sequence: CASRAGTSGHADTQYF. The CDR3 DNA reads TGTGCCAGCAGAGCCGGGACTAGCGGGCACGCAGATACGCAGTATTTT.

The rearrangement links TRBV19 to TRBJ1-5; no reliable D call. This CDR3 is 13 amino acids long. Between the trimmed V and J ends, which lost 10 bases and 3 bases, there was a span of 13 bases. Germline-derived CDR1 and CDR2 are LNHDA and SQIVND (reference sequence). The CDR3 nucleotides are TGTGCCATTTCCGGTGGGCTCAATCAGCCCCAGCATTTT. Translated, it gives CAISGGLNQPQHF.

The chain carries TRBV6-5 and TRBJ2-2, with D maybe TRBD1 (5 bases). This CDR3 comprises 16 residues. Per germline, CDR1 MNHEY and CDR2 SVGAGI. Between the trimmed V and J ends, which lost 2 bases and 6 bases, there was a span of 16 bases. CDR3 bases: TGTGCCAGCAGTTACGAGTATGCAGGGCCGGCCGGGGAGCTGTTTTTT. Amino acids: CASSYEYAGPAGELFF.

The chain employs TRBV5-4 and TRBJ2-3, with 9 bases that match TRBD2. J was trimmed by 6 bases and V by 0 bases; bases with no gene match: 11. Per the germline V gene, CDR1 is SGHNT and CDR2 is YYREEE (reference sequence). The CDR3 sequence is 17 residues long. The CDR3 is CASSLVGRGGLADTQYF. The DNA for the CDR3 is TGTGCCAGCAGCTTGGTGGGGCGGGGGGGCCTCGCGGATACGCAGTATTTT.

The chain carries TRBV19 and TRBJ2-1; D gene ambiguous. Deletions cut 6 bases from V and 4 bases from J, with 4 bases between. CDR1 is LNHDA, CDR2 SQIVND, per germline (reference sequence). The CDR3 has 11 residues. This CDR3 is CASSYYNEQFF. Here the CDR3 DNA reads TGTGCCAGTAGCTATTACAATGAGCAGTTCTTC.

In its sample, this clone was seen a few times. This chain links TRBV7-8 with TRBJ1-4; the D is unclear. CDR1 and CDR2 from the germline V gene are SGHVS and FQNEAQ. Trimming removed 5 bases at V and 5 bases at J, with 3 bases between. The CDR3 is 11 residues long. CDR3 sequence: CASSPNEKLFF. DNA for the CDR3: TGTGCCAGCAGCCCAAATGAAAAACTGTTTTTT.

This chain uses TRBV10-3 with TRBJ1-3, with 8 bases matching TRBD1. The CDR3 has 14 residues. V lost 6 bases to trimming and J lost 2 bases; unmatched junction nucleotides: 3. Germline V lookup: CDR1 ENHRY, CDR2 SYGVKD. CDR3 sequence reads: CAIRDREAGNTIYF. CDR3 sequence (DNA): TGTGCCATCAGGGACAGGGAGGCTGGAAACACCATATATTTT.

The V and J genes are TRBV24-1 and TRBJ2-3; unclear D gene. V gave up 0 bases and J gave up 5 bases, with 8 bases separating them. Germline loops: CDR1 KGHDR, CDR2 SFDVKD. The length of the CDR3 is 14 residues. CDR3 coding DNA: TGTGCCACCAGTGATTTGAAGACGGGAGATACGCAGTATTTT. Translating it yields CATSDLKTGDTQYF.

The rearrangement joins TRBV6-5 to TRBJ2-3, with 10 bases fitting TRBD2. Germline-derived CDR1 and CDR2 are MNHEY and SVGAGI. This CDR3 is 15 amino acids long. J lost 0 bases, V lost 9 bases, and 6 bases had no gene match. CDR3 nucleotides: TGTGCCAGTACCGTAGCGGGAGGTAGCACAGATACGCAGTATTTT. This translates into CASTVAGGSTDTQYF.

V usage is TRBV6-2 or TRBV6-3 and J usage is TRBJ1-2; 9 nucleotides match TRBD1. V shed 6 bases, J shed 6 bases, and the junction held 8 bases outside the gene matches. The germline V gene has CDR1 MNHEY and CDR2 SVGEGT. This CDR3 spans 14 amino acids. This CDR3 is CASSRTWDRDGYTF. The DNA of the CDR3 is TGTGCCAGCAGCCGCACCTGGGACAGGGATGGCTACACCTTC.

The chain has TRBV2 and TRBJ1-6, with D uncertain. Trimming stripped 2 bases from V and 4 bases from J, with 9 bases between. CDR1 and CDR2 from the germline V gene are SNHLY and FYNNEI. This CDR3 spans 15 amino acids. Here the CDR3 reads CASSEQVFYNSPLHF. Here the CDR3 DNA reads TGTGCCAGCAGTGAACAGGTTTTTTATAATTCACCCCTCCACTTT.

In DNA form, the CDR3 reads TGTGCCAGCAGTTTGACGACAGGGATCACAGATACGCAGTATTTT. It codes for CASSLTTGITDTQYF. This chain links TRBV28 with TRBJ2-3; 7 bases match TRBD1. Germline CDR1 reads MDHEN; CDR2 reads SYDVKM. This CDR3 contains 15 residues. The ends lost 3 bases at V and 2 bases at J; junction bases unmatched: 5.

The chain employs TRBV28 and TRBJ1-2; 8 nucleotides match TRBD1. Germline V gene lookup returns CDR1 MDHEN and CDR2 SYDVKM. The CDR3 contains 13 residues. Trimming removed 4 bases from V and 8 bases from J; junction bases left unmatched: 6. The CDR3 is CASSSDRAGGYTF. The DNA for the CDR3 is TGTGCCAGCAGTTCGGACAGGGCAGGAGGCTACACCTTC.

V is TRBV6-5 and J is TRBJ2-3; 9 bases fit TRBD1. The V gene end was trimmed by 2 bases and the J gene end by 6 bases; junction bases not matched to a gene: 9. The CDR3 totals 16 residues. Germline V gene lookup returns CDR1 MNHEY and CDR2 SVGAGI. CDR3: CASSYRTGGPTDTQYF. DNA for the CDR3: TGTGCCAGCAGTTACCGAACAGGGGGCCCGACGGATACGCAGTATTTT.

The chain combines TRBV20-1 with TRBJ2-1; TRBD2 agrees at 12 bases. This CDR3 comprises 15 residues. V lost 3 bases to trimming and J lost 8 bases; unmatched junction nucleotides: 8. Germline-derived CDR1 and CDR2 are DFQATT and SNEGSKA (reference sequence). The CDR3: CSASEASGGADEQFF. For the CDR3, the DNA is TGCAGTGCTAGTGAGGCTAGCGGGGGGGCGGATGAGCAGTTCTTC.

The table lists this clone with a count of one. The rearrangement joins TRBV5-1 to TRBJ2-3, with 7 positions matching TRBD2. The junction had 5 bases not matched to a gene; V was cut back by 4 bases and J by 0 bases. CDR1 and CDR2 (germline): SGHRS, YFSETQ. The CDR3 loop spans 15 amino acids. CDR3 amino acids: CASSRREASTDTQYF. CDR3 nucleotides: TGCGCCAGCAGCCGACGGGAGGCGAGCACAGATACGCAGTATTTT. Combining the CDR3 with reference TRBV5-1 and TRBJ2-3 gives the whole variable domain KAGVTQTPRYLIKTRGQQVTLSCSPISGHRSVSWYQQTPGQGLQFLFEYFSETQRNKGNFPGRFSGRQFSNSRSEMNVSTLELGDSALYLCASSRREASTDTQYFGPGTRLTVL.

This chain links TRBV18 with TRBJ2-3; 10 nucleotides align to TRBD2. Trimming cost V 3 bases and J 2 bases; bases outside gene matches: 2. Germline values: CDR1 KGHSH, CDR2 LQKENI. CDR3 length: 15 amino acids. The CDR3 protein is CASSPLAGDTDTQYF. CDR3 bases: TGTGCCAGCTCACCCCTAGCGGGGGACACAGATACGCAGTATTTT.

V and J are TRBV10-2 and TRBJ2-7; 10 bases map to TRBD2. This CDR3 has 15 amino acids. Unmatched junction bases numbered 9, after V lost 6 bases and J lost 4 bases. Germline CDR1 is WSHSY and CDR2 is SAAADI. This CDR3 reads CASRPPGTSEYEQYF. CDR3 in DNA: TGCGCCAGCAGACCCCCCGGGACTAGCGAGTACGAGCAGTACTTC.

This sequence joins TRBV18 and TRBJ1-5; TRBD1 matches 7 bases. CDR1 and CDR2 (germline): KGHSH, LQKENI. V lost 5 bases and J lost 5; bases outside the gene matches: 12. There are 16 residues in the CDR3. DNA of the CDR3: TGTGCCAGCTCAATGACAGGGCGAGACCGATATCAGCCCCAGCATTTT. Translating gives CASSMTGRDRYQPQHF.

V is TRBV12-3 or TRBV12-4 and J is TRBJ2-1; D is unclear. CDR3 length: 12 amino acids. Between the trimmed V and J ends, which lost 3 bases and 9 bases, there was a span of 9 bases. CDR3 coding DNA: TGTGCCAGCAGTTTCTCATCGGTTGAGCAGTTCTTC. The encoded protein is CASSFSSVEQFF.

CDR3 nucleotide sequence: TGTGCCAGTAGTAGCGGGGCCCGCACAGATACGCAGTATTTT. This encodes CASSSGARTDTQYF. This chain connects TRBV19 to TRBJ2-3, with D perhaps TRBD2 (6 bases). Looked up from germline, CDR1 is LNHDA and CDR2 is SQIVND (reference sequence). V gave up 4 bases and J gave up 1 base, with 9 bases separating them. The CDR3 is 14 amino acids.

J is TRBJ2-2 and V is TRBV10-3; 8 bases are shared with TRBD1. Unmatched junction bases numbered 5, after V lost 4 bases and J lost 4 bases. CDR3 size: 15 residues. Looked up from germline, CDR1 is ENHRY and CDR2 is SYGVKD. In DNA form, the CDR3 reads TGTGCCATCAGTGCGGCAGGGGGCAGCACCGGGGAGCTGTTTTTT. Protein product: CAISAAGGSTGELFF.

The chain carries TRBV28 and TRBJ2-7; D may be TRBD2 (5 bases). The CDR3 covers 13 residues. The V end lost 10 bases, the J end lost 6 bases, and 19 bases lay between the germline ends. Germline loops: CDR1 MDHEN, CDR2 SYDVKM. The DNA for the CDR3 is TGTGCCACCCAGCCGACTATTCGCGGCGAGCAGTACTTC. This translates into CATQPTIRGEQYF.

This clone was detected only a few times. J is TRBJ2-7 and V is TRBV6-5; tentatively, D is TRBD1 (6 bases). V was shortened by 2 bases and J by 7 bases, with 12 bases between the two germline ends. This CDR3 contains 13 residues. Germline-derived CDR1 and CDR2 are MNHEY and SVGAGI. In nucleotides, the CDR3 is TGTGCCAGCAGTTACACCGAGACAGGAGAGCAGTACTTC. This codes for CASSYTETGEQYF.